A single sample gave rise to the 18 T cell receptor beta chains below, sequenced in a study of OX40 agonist ivuxolimab in advanced cancers. The assay was immunoSEQ multiplex PCR, and TCRdb's table has in-frame clones only and misses some. Among about 150,000 clones listed, approximately 94% were seen once. The material sequenced was CD4+ or CD8+ T cells sorted from blood, taken in a trial of the OX40 agonist ivuxolimab. These receptor sequences come from an adult with an advanced solid tumor such as melanoma, head and neck, liver or kidney cancer.

The chain recombines TRBV7-6 with TRBJ1-1; D not resolved. From germline, CDR1 is SGHVS and CDR2 FNYEAQ. The V and J ends lost 5 bases and 1 base respectively, with 8 bases between them. The CDR3 extends over 13 amino acids. The CDR3 DNA reads as TGTGCCAGCAGCCCCTCCGAGAACACTGAAGCTTTCTTT. This codes for CASSPSENTEAFF.

The chain is built from TRBV7-6 and TRBJ2-7; D unclear. This CDR3 region has 14 residues. CDR1 and CDR2 (germline): SGHVS, FNYEAQ. V lost 1 base and J 6 bases, leaving 13 bases between the germline ends. DNA of the CDR3: TGTGCCAGCAGCTTAGAAGGATTTGCTGGCGAGCAGTACTTC. It encodes CASSLEGFAGEQYF. Drawing the rest from reference TRBV7-6 and TRBJ2-7, the complete variable domain is GAGVSQSPRYKVTKRGQDVALRCDPISGHVSLYWYRQALGQGPEFLTYFNYEAQQDKSGLPNDRFSAERPEGSISTLTIQRTEQRDSAMYRCASSLEGFAGEQYFGPGTRLTVT.

This clone was seen once. The gene calls are TRBV7-2 and TRBJ1-2; a possible D gene is TRBD1 (5 bases). V was clipped by 4 bases and J by 3 bases, with 15 bases between them. CDR3 length: 15 residues. The V gene's germline CDR1 is SGHTA and CDR2 FQGNSA. The CDR3 DNA reads TGTGCCAGCAGCTCTGGGGGGGTGGCGGACTATGGCTACACCTTC. Translation: CASSSGGVADYGYTF.

J is TRBJ2-5 and V is TRBV6-6; TRBD2 matches 13 bases. The CDR3 covers 15 residues. Germline values: CDR1 MNHNY, CDR2 SVGAGI (reference sequence). J gave up 2 bases and V 6 bases, and 3 bases lay outside the gene matches. CDR3 in amino acids: CASSQLAGGQETQYF. The CDR3 DNA sequence: TGTGCCAGCAGCCAACTAGCGGGGGGGCAAGAGACCCAGTACTTC.

This clone has a single count. V usage is TRBV28 and J usage is TRBJ1-1; no clear D gene. V lost 2 bases, J lost 2 bases, and 9 bases lay in between. CDR1 is MDHEN, CDR2 SYDVKM, per germline. The CDR3 sequence is 14 residues long. The CDR3 DNA is TGTGCCAGCAGTTTAGAGACCAAAAACACTGAAGCTTTCTTT. This gives the protein CASSLETKNTEAFF. Full variable domain (outside the CDR3, taken from reference TRBV28 and TRBJ1-1): DVKVTQSSRYLVKRTGEKVFLECVQDMDHENMFWYRQDPGLGLRLIYFSYDVKMKEKGDIPEGYSVSREKKERFSLILESASTNQTSMYLCASSLETKNTEAFFGQGTRLTVV.

J is TRBJ1-4 and V is TRBV4-3; D call uncertain. The CDR3 totals 16 residues. V was clipped by 1 base and J by 7 bases, with 16 bases between them. Germline assignment: CDR1 LGHNA and CDR2 YSLEER. The chain's CDR3 is CASSQVGIRPGEKLFF. The CDR3 DNA is TGCGCCAGCAGCCAAGTGGGAATCCGGCCGGGTGAAAAACTGTTTTTT.

The V call is TRBV4-3, the J call TRBJ2-1; possible D gene TRBD1, 6 bases. The length of the CDR3 is 15 residues. Per the germline V gene, CDR1 is LGHNA and CDR2 is YSLEER. V dropped 3 bases and J dropped 0 bases, with 9 bases sitting between them. DNA of the CDR3: TGCGCCAGCAGCCAGCAGGGGTTCTCCTACAATGAGCAGTTCTTC. Amino acids: CASSQQGFSYNEQFF.

This rearrangement joins TRBV4-2 to TRBJ2-2; D is undetermined. Germline values: CDR1 LGHNA, CDR2 YNFKEQ. The V gene lost 1 base and the J gene lost 2 bases, with 11 bases spanning the gap. The CDR3 is made up of 16 amino acids. CDR3 nucleotides: TGTGCCAGCAGCCAAGTAGATACTATCAACACCGGGGAGCTGTTTTTT. Encoded protein: CASSQVDTINTGELFF.

This chain connects TRBV4-1 to TRBJ1-6; 7 nucleotides align to TRBD1. CDR1 MGHRA and CDR2 YSYEKL come from the germline V gene. The CDR3 is 20 residues long. V was clipped by 1 base and J by 5 bases; unmatched bases: 17. The CDR3 region has the DNA TGCGCCAGCAGCCAAGTCCCCCCGCAAGGGGGCCGAGCGAATAATTCACCCCTCCACTTT. It specifies CASSQVPPQGGRANNSPLHF.

The chain links TRBV2 to TRBJ2-3; D gene ambiguous. The CDR3 extends over 12 amino acids. CDR1 is SNHLY, CDR2 FYNNEI, per germline. Trimming pared 8 bases from V and 3 bases from J, leaving 9 bases between. The chain's CDR3 is CASPTSTDTQYF. Here the CDR3 DNA reads TGTGCCAGCCCCACCTCAACAGATACGCAGTATTTT.

In this sample, this clone turned up once. The V call is TRBV28, the J call TRBJ1-5; D remains unclear. Trimming removed 3 bases from V and 5 bases from J, with 11 bases in between. Germline V CDR1 and CDR2: MDHEN, SYDVKM. CDR3 size: 14 residues. CDR3 nucleotide sequence: TGTGCCAGCAGTTTCGGGCAGGAGTATCAGCCCCAGCATTTT. Its protein is CASSFGQEYQPQHF.

V usage is TRBV9 and J usage is TRBJ1-4, with D unresolved. The V gene's germline CDR1 is SGDLS and CDR2 YYNGEE. CDR3 length equals 14 residues. Trimming cost V 4 bases and J 4 bases, with 11 bases left between them. Here the CDR3 reads CASSPGVYNEKLFF. CDR3 in DNA: TGTGCCAGCAGCCCAGGAGTGTATAATGAAAAACTGTTTTTT.

The CDR3 reads CAIRAWTEESSGNTIYF. The CDR3 DNA reads as TGTGCCATCAGGGCCTGGACTGAGGAGAGCTCTGGAAACACCATATATTTT. The gene calls are TRBV10-3 and TRBJ1-3, with D unresolved. V was shortened by 6 bases and J by 0 bases, with 18 bases between the two germline ends. CDR1 is ENHRY, CDR2 SYGVKD, per germline. The CDR3 contains 17 residues.

This sequence joins TRBV5-5 and TRBJ2-5; tentative D call: TRBD1 (6 bases). V lost 1 base and J 4 bases, leaving 23 bases between the germline ends. Germline values: CDR1 SGHKS, CDR2 YYEKEE (reference sequence). The CDR3 is 18 residues long. The CDR3 sequence: CASSLSPGRGPSRETQYF. DNA for the CDR3: TGTGCCAGCAGCTTGAGCCCGGGCAGGGGCCCTTCCAGAGAGACCCAGTACTTC.

This chain joins TRBV20-1 and TRBJ2-7; D not resolved. Germline V gene data show CDR1 as DFQATT and CDR2 as SNEGSKA (reference sequence). V was cut by 3 bases and J by 2 bases, with 5 bases left in between. The CDR3 sequence is 11 residues long. The CDR3 spells CSASWAYEQYF. CDR3 nucleotides: TGCAGTGCTAGTTGGGCCTACGAGCAGTACTTC.

The V gene is TRBV10-3, the J gene TRBJ2-5, with TRBD1 matching over 9 bases. The CDR3 spans 15 residues. Germline CDR1 is ENHRY and CDR2 is SYGVKD. V trimming: 5 bases; J trimming: 5 bases; junction bases outside the gene matches: 9. The CDR3 loop is CAISRGGQGSETQYF. The CDR3 nucleotides are TGTGCCATCAGTAGGGGGGGACAGGGAAGCGAGACCCAGTACTTC.

The chain links TRBV18 to TRBJ1-3; no clear D. The germline CDR1 and CDR2 sequences are KGHSH and LQKENI. This CDR3 region has 14 residues. The V and J ends lost 7 bases and 0 bases respectively, with 10 bases between them. In DNA form, the CDR3 reads TGTGCCAGCTACACAGATAACTCTGGAAACACCATATATTTT. This translates into CASYTDNSGNTIYF.

The chain combines TRBV10-3 with TRBJ2-5, with D tentatively TRBD1 or TRBD2 (6 bases each). Germline V gene sequence: CDR1 ENHRY, CDR2 SYGVKD. V lost 4 bases and J lost 0, with 12 bases in between. The CDR3 spans 15 residues. CDR3 amino acids: CAISVGGWYQETQYF. The CDR3 DNA sequence: TGTGCCATCAGTGTCGGGGGCTGGTACCAAGAGACCCAGTACTTC.